This T cell receptor (beta chain) comes out of a study of T cells in women clearing cervical HPV infection. Study as a whole: Cases' blood sampling followed lesion detection by median about 150 days (90 to 200).

Sequencing was performed with immunoSEQ multiplex PCR; in TCRdb, only in-frame clones are kept and a portion is missing. This sample's table reports 25,000 to 35,000 clones. In regard to this clone: What it recognizes is unknown. Read sequence stops 3 residues before the CDR3 end, and the germline J gene provides the missing end.

Germline assignment: CDR1 MDHEN and CDR2 SYDVKM. V lost 7 bases and J lost 7; bases outside the gene matches: 10. The length of the CDR3 is 14 residues. Study observations and caveats: Unknown T-cell numbers per sample may underlie the richness differences.

The origin of this receptor is a woman aged 18 to 69 with a cervical HPV16 infection that either progressed to CIN3+ or cleared (not recorded which). The source material was blood buffy coat. The genes are TRBV28 and TRBJ1-5; 7 bases align to TRBD1. CDR3 bases read: TGTGCCAGCATCACCCCGGGACAGACACAGCCC. It encodes CASITPGQTQP. The whole CDR3 protein is CASITPGQTQPQHF.